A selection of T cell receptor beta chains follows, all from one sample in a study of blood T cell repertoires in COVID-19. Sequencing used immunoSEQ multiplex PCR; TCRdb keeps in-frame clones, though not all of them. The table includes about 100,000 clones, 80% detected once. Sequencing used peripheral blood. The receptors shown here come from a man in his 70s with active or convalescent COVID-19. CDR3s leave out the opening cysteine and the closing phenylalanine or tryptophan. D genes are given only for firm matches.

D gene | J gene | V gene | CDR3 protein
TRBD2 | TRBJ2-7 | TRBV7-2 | ASTLSGSSYEQY
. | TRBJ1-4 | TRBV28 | ASSYEAYESNEKLF
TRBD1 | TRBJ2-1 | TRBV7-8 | ASRRDRGRSYNEQF
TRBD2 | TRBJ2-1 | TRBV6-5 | ASSYPSRGGYNEQF
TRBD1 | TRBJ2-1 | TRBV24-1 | ATSRQGRGEQF
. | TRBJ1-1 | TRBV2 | ASNLNTEAF
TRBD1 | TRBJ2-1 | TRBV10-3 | AISEDGDRVVGEQF
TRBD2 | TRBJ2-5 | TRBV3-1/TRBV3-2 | ASSQPTSGQETQY
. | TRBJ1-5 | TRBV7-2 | ASSIYRSPNQPQH
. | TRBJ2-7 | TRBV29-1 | SAREGYEQY
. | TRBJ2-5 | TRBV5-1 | ASSLGPQGTQETQY
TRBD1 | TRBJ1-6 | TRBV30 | AWSPDRVGSPLH
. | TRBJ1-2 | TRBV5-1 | ASSPEGGIWDGYT
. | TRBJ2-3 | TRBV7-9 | ASSPGVWERTDTQY
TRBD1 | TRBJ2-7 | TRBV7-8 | ASSLMGQGAYEQY
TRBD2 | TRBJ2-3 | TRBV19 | ASSTAGTSGGDTQY
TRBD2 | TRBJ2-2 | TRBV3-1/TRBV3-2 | ASSLTSGSAGELF
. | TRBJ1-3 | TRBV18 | ASSPQASGNTIY
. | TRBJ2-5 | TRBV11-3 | ASSRGSETQY
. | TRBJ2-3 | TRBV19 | ASSAGQSDTQY
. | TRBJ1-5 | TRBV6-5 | ASSSSIGNQPQH
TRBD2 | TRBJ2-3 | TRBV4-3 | ASSQGTSGPVDTQY
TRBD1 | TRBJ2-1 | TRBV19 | ASSSGQASHNEQF
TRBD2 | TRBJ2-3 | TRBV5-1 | ASSLLAGGQGTDTQY
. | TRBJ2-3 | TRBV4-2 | ASSQEILTDTQY
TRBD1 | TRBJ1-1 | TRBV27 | ASSLQGDTEAF
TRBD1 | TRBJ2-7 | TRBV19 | ASSIGSGGFNEQY
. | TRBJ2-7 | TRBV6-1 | ASSESPRDEQY
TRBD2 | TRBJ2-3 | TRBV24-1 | ATSDFGGTSGEADTQY
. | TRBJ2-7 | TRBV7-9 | ASSQDSSYEQY
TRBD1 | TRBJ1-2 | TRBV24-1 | ATSDRQGDGYT
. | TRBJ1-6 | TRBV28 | ASSLRQNPLSPLH
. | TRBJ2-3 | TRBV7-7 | ASSRGRSTDTQY
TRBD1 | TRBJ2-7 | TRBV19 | ASTETTGGAGNEQY
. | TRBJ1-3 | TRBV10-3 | AISELGSSGNTIY
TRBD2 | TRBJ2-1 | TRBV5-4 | ASSLGDWSGLAANEQF
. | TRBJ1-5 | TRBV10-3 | AISEGAQGYSNQPQH